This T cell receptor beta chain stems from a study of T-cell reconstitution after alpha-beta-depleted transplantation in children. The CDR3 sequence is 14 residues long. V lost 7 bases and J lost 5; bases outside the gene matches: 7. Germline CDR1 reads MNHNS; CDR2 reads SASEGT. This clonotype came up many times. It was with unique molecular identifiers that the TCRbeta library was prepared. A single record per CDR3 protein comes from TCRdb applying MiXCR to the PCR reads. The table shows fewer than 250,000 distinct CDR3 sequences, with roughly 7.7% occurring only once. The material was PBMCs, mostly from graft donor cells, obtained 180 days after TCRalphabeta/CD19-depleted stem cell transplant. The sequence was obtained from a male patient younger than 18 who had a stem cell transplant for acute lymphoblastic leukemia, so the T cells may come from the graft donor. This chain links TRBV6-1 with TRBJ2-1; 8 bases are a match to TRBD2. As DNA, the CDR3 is TGTGCCAGCATGACCGGGGGGGCCAACAATGAGCAGTTCTTC. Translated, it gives CASMTGGANNEQFF.